These 10 T cell receptor beta chains were sequenced from one sample in a study of cytomegalovirus exposure and HLA in healthy donors. With 60 Vbeta and 13 Jbeta primers, the PCR was carried out. The data were produced by immunoSEQ multiplex PCR, yet TCRdb's version contains in-frame clones alone and is incomplete. The sample includes approximately 150,000 clones, around 75% of them seen just once. Material: PBMCs. The receptors shown here come from a female donor in good health and CMV-seronegative.

This clone was seen a handful of times. Mismatch with germline at one junction end may stem from a read error. This chain links TRBV27 with TRBJ1-1; 7 bases agree with TRBD1. Germline V gene sequence: CDR1 MNHEY, CDR2 SMNVEV (reference sequence). The CDR3 totals 14 residues. For the CDR3, the DNA is TGTGCCAGCAGTTTATATGGGTTCGGGACAGACTTGATATTT. Protein sequence: CASSLYGFGTDLIF.

This clone has more than one count but fewer than ten. The chain uses TRBV11-2 and TRBJ2-2; 9 nucleotides agree with TRBD1. The CDR3 is made up of 18 amino acids. V trimming: 3 bases; J trimming: 6 bases; junction bases outside the gene matches: 14. Germline V gene data show CDR1 as SGHAT and CDR2 as FQNNGV. The CDR3 bases are TGTGCCAGCAGCTTCCCGACAGGGGGAAGAAGGGGATCCGGGGAGCTGTTTTTT. Its translation: CASSFPTGGRRGSGELFF.

The chain employs TRBV6-4 and TRBJ2-7, with TRBD2 identical over 9 bases. The J segment lost 4 bases and the V segment lost 6 bases, leaving 7 bases of the junction unmatched. The CDR3 is 14 amino acids. Germline assignment: CDR1 MRHNA and CDR2 SNTAGT. The CDR3 loop is CASSGLANNYEQYF. For the CDR3, the DNA is TGTGCCAGCAGCGGACTAGCGAACAATTACGAGCAGTACTTC.

V usage is TRBV13 and J usage is TRBJ1-2; D call uncertain. The V and J ends lost 2 bases and 4 bases respectively, with 5 bases between them. The CDR3 consists of 12 residues. Germline CDR1 PRHDT, CDR2 FYEKMQ (reference sequence). CDR3 protein: CASSLRSYGYTF. CDR3 bases: TGTGCCAGCAGCTTAAGGAGCTATGGCTACACCTTC.

This chain links TRBV4-1 with TRBJ1-6; unclear D gene. The ends were cut back, 1 base at V and 12 bases at J, with 10 bases in the middle. The CDR3 contains 13 residues. The germline gives CDR1 MGHRA, CDR2 YSYEKL. Here the CDR3 DNA reads TGCGCCAGCAGCCAAGGCGGGCTGGGACCCCTCCACTTT. Protein sequence: CASSQGGLGPLHF.

This rearrangement joins TRBV7-9 to TRBJ2-5; 10 bases map to TRBD2. Germline V gives CDR1 SEHNR, CDR2 FQNEAQ (reference sequence). The ends lost 8 bases at V and 5 bases at J; junction bases unmatched: 11. The CDR3 is made up of 15 amino acids. The CDR3: CASGTLAGPLETQYF. CDR3 DNA sequence: TGTGCCAGCGGCACACTAGCGGGGCCTTTGGAGACCCAGTACTTC. The whole variable domain, filled in from reference TRBV7-9 and TRBJ2-5, reads DTGVSQNPRHKITKRGQNVTFRCDPISEHNRLYWYRQTLGQGPEFLTYFQNEAQLEKSRLLSDRFSAERPKGSFSTLEIQRTEQGDSAMYLCASGTLAGPLETQYFGPGTRLLVL.

This clone was counted between two and nine times. The J gene is TRBJ2-1, the V gene TRBV7-2, with D perhaps TRBD2 (5 bases). Germline lookup yields CDR1 SGHTA and CDR2 FQGNSA. Trimming took 7 bases from V and 3 from J, leaving 13 bases between them. The CDR3 extends over 14 amino acids. This CDR3 is CASKADSNYNEQFF. CDR3 nucleotide sequence: TGTGCCAGCAAAGCGGATTCTAACTACAATGAGCAGTTCTTC.

The rearrangement joins TRBV19 to TRBJ1-5; D is ambiguous. Germline loops: CDR1 LNHDA, CDR2 SQIVND (reference sequence). V was cut by 4 bases and J by 1 base, with 11 bases left in between. The CDR3 length is 15 residues. The CDR3 loop reads CASSTQRASNQPQHF. The CDR3 nucleotides read TGTGCCAGTAGTACACAGAGGGCGAGCAATCAGCCCCAGCATTTT.

The count of this clone is one. This chain links TRBV6-1 with TRBJ1-4; the D is unclear. The CDR3 is made up of 13 amino acids. Per germline, CDR1 MNHNS and CDR2 SASEGT. V gave up 4 bases and J gave up 6 bases, with 9 bases separating them. CDR3 coding DNA: TGTGCCAGCAGTGGACTATGGGATGAAAAACTGTTTTTT. It is translated as CASSGLWDEKLFF.

This clone was seen once. The rearrangement links TRBV6-5 to TRBJ2-3; TRBD2 aligns across 7 bases. Germline lookup yields CDR1 MNHEY and CDR2 SVGAGI. This CDR3 region has 15 residues. V lost 0 bases to trimming and J lost 9 bases; unmatched junction nucleotides: 9. CDR3: CASSYSPVGGGTQYF. CDR3 nucleotide sequence: TGTGCCAGCAGTTACTCGCCCGTTGGGGGGGGGACGCAGTATTTT.